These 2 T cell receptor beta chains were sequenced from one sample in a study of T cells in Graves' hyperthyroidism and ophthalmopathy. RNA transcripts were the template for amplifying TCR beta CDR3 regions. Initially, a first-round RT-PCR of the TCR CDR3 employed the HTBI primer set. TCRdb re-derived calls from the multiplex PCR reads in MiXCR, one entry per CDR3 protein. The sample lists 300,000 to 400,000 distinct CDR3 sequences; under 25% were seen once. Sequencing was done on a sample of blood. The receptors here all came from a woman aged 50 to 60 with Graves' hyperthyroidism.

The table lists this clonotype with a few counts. Here the CDR3 reads CASSKRDEQYF. The CDR3 coding sequence is TGTGCCAGCAGCAAAAGGGACGAGCAGTACTTC. The gene calls are TRBV14 and TRBJ2-7; D remains ambiguous. The CDR3 runs to 11 residues. Between the trimmed V and J ends, which lost 5 bases and 5 bases, there was a span of 7 bases. CDR1 is SGHDN, CDR2 FVKESK, per germline.

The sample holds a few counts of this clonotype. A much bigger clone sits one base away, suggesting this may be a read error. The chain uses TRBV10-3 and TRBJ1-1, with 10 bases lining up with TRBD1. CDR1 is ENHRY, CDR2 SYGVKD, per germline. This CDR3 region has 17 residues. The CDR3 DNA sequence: TGTGCCATCAGTGACGTCCCGGGACAGGGGATGAACACTGAAGCTTCCTTT. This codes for CAISDVPGQGMNTEASF.